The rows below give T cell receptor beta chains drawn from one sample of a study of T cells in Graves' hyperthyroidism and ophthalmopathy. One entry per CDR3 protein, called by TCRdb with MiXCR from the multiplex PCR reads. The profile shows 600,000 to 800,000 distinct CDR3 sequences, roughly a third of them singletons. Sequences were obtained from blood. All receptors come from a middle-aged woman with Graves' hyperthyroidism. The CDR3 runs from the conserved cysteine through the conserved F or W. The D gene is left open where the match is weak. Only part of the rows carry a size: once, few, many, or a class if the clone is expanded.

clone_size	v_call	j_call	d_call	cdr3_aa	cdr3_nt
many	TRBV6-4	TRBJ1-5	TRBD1	CASRDTHRGRGQPQHF	TGTGCCAGCAGGGATACCCACAGGGGGCGAGGTCAGCCCCAGCATTTT
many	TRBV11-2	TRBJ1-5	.	CATSRAPNQPQHF	TGTGCCACTTCTCGGGCCCCAAATCAGCCCCAGCATTTT
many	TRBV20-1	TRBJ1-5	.	CSAWTEDQPQHF	TGCAGTGCCTGGACGGAAGATCAGCCCCAGCATTTT
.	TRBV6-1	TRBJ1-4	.	CASSPPGRLNEKLFF	TGTGCCAGCAGTCCCCCGGGACGGTTAAATGAAAAACTGTTTTTT
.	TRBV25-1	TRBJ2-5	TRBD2	CASSPATSGKWETQYF	TGTGCCAGCAGCCCGGCTACTAGCGGGAAATGGGAGACCCAGTACTTC
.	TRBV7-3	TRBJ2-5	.	CASSLKGQFQETQYF	TGTGCCAGCAGCCTAAAGGGACAATTCCAAGAGACCCAGTACTTC
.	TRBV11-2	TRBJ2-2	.	CASSLAVANTGELFF	TGTGCCAGCAGCTTAGCCGTAGCGAACACCGGGGAGCTGTTTTTT
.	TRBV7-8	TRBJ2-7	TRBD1	CASSLEGRQGPGFGKQYF	TGTGCCAGCAGCTTAGAGGGTAGACAGGGCCCCGGGTTCGGTAAGCAGTACTTC
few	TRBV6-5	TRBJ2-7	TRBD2	CASNTLAGGYEQYF	TGTGCCAGCAACACCCTAGCGGGAGGCTACGAGCAGTACTTC
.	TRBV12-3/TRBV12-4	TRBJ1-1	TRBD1	CASSYTGGIPSEAFF	TGTGCCAGCAGTTATACAGGGGGGATACCCTCTGAAGCTTTCTTT
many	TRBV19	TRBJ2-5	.	CASSMTRGETQYF	TGTGCCAGTAGTATGACCAGAGGGGAGACCCAGTACTTC
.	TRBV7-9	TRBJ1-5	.	CASSDGLAGGAAGQPQHF	TGTGCCAGCAGCGACGGACTAGCGGGGGGGGCAGCAGGACAGCCCCAGCATTTT
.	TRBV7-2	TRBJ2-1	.	CASSYGLADEQFF	TGTGCCAGCAGCTACGGACTGGCCGATGAGCAGTTCTTC
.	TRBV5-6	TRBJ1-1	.	CASSPGGGSTEAFF	TGTGCCAGCAGCCCCGGGGGAGGCTCCACTGAAGCTTTCTTT
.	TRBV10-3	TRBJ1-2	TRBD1	CAISEKVDRDGGDGYTF	TGTGCCATCAGTGAGAAAGTGGACAGGGACGGGGGAGATGGCTACACCTTC
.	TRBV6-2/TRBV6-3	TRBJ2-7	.	CASSLSYGSSYEQYF	TGTGCCAGCAGTTTGTCGTACGGGAGCTCCTACGAGCAGTACTTC
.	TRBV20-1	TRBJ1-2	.	CSSVTTNYGYTF	TGCAGTTCAGTCACAACTAACTATGGCTACACCTTC
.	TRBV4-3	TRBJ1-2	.	CASSQGGGVYGYTF	TGCGCCAGCAGCCAAGGTGGAGGCGTCTATGGCTACACCTTC
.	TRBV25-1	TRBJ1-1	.	CASSLYYRGQPNTEAFF	TGTGCCAGCAGTTTATATTACAGAGGACAGCCTAACACTGAAGCTTTCTTT
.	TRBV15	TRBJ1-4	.	CATSRDLLGEKLFF	TGTGCCACCAGCAGAGATTTACTGGGAGAAAAACTGTTTTTT
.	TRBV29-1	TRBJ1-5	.	CSLVQDSQPQHF	TGCAGCCTCGTCCAGGACTCTCAGCCCCAGCATTTT
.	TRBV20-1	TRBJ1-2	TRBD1	CSATKGTDYGYTF	TGCAGTGCTACCAAAGGGACAGACTATGGCTACACCTTC
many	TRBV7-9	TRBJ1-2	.	CASSSLPSGVHGYTF	TGTGCCAGCAGCTCCCTCCCCTCGGGGGTCCATGGCTACACCTTC
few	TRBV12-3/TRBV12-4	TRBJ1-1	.	CASSLLSGDSVKAFF	TGTGCCAGCAGTTTGCTTTCGGGCGATTCAGTAAAAGCTTTCTTT
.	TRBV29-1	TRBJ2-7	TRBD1	CSADREYEQYF	TGCAGCGCTGACAGGGAGTACGAGCAGTACTTC
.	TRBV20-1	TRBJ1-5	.	CSARVPGLSNQPQHF	TGCAGTGCTAGAGTTCCCGGGCTTAGCAATCAGCCCCAGCATTTT
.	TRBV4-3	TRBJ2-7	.	CASSHPDYEQYF	TGCGCCAGCAGCCATCCCGACTACGAGCAGTACTTC
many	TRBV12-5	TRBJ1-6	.	CASGISGSPLHF	TGTGCTAGTGGGATTTCGGGTTCACCCCTCCACTTT
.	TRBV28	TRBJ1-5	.	CASSFPLRDGNQPQHF	TGTGCCAGCAGTTTTCCCTTGAGGGATGGCAATCAGCCCCAGCATTTT
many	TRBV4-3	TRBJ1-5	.	CASSQDSQGQPQHF	TGCGCCAGCAGCCAAGACTCTCAGGGTCAGCCCCAGCATTTT
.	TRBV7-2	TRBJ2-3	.	CASRYITDTQYF	TGTGCCAGCAGGTACATCACAGATACGCAGTATTTT
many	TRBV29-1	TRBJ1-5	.	CSVEGLTPFHQPQHF	TGCAGCGTTGAGGGCCTCACACCCTTCCATCAGCCCCAGCATTTT
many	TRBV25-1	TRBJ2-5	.	CASEDTLAETQYF	TGTGCCAGCGAGGACACCCTGGCGGAGACCCAGTACTTC
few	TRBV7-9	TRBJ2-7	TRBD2	CAGGDGYYEQYF	TGTGCCGGGGGGGACGGATACTACGAGCAGTACTTC
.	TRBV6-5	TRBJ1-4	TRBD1	CASSYDRAEKLFF	TGTGCCAGCAGCTATGACAGGGCTGAAAAACTGTTTTTT
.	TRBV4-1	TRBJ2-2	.	CASSPQTTLGSNTGELFF	TGCGCCAGCAGCCCACAAACGACTCTAGGTTCGAACACCGGGGAGCTGTTTTTT
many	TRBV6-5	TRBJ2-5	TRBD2	CASGEREWSETQYF	TGTGCCAGCGGGGAGCGGGAGTGGTCGGAGACCCAGTACTTC
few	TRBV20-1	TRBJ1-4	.	CSARRPRTEKLFF	TGCAGTGCTAGACGACCGAGAACTGAAAAACTGTTTTTT
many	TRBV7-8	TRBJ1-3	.	CASSPTSGNTIYF	TGTGCCAGCAGCCCGACCTCTGGAAACACCATATATTTT